Listed below are T cell receptor beta chains from one sample, sequenced in a study of blood T cell repertoires in COVID-19. Measured with immunoSEQ multiplex PCR; TCRdb has only the in-frame clones, and not every one. Among over 35,000 clones listed, around nine tenths were seen once. Specimen: peripheral blood. These receptors all come from a man in his fifties or sixties with acute or convalescent COVID-19. The CDR3 runs from the conserved cysteine through the conserved F or W. A D gene is named only where the DNA matches it firmly. Size tells how often a clone was seen (once, few, many) or the class of an expanded clone, and some rows leave it out.

clone_size,j_call,d_call,v_call,cdr3_aa,cdr3_nt
few,TRBJ2-1,TRBD2,TRBV11-2,CASSLTSGSANEQFF,TGTGCCAGCAGCCTTACTAGCGGGAGTGCGAATGAGCAGTTCTTC
NA,TRBJ2-1,TRBD2,TRBV3-1/TRBV3-2,CASRLAGVNNEQFF,TGTGCCAGCAGACTAGCGGGAGTGAACAATGAGCAGTTCTTC
NA,TRBJ1-1,TRBD1,TRBV15,CATSRDSTGGNTFF,TGTGCCACCAGCAGAGATTCGACAGGGGGTAATACTTTCTTT
once,TRBJ1-1,NA,TRBV11-2,CASSLHDREAFF,TGTGCCAGCAGCCTCCATGACAGGGAAGCTTTCTTT
few,TRBJ1-4,NA,TRBV19,CASSIDFNEKLFF,TGTGCCAGTAGTATCGACTTTAATGAAAAACTGTTTTTT
NA,TRBJ2-2,TRBD2,TRBV6-5,CASSYSLAGNTGELFF,TGTGCCAGCAGTTACTCCCTAGCGGGAAATACCGGGGAGCTGTTTTTT
NA,TRBJ1-1,NA,TRBV9,CASSPRTENTEAFF,TGTGCCAGCAGCCCCCGGACAGAGAACACTGAAGCTTTCTTT
NA,TRBJ2-2,NA,TRBV6-2/TRBV6-3,CASSYGGKNTGELFF,TGTGCCAGCAGTTACGGTGGCAAGAACACCGGGGAGCTGTTTTTT
once,TRBJ1-2,NA,TRBV6-1,CASSEQGGYTF,TGTGCCAGCAGTGAACAGGGTGGCTACACCTTC
NA,TRBJ2-3,TRBD2,TRBV3-1/TRBV3-2,CASSQVAGGPGDTQYF,TGTGCCAGCAGCCAAGTAGCGGGAGGGCCGGGGGATACGCAGTATTTT
NA,TRBJ1-1,NA,TRBV19,CASSIRLYTEAFF,TGTGCCAGTAGTATCCGACTGTACACTGAAGCTTTCTTT
NA,TRBJ2-2,NA,TRBV7-9,CASSLAIGTGELFF,TGTGCCAGCAGCTTAGCGATCGGGACAGGGGAGCTGTTTTTT
NA,TRBJ2-2,NA,TRBV10-3,CAIRGTPMDTGELFF,TGTGCCATCAGAGGGACTCCGATGGACACCGGGGAGCTGTTTTTT
NA,TRBJ2-1,NA,TRBV27,CASSLGGFGNEQFF,TGTGCCAGCAGTTTAGGGGGGTTTGGGAATGAGCAGTTCTTC
NA,TRBJ1-1,TRBD1,TRBV30,CAWSPRQGAVNTEAFF,TGTGCCTGGAGCCCTCGACAGGGGGCGGTGAACACTGAAGCTTTCTTT
few,TRBJ1-3,NA,TRBV3-1/TRBV3-2,CASSQTTGSGNTIYF,TGTGCCAGCAGCCAAACGACGGGCTCTGGAAACACCATATATTTT
NA,TRBJ2-7,NA,TRBV6-1,CASSDDIPLSYEQYF,TGTGCCAGCAGTGACGACATTCCGCTCTCCTACGAGCAGTACTTC
once,TRBJ2-1,NA,TRBV25-1,CASSEYGGPYNEQFF,TGTGCCAGCAGTGAATACGGCGGCCCCTACAATGAGCAGTTCTTC
NA,TRBJ2-1,TRBD2,TRBV7-3,CASSFSGNSYNEQFF,TGTGCCAGCAGCTTTAGCGGGAACTCCTACAATGAGCAGTTCTTC
NA,TRBJ1-2,NA,TRBV28,CASSSPTGSGYTF,TGTGCCAGCAGTTCCCCGACAGGTTCCGGCTACACCTTC
NA,TRBJ1-1,NA,TRBV19,CASGHQASTEAFF,TGTGCCAGTGGACACCAGGCCAGCACTGAAGCTTTCTTT